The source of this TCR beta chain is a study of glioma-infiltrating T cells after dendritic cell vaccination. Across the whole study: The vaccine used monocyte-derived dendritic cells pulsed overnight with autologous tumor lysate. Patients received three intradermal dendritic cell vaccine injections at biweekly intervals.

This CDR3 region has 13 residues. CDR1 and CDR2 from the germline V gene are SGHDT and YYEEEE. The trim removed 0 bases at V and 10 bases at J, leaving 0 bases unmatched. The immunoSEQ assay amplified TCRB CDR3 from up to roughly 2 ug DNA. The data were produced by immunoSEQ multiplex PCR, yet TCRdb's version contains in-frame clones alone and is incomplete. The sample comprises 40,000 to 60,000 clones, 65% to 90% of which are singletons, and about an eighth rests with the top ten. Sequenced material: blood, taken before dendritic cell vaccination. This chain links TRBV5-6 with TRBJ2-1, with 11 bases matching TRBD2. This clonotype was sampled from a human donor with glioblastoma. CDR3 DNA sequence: TGTGCCAGCAGCTTGGGACTAGCGGGGGAGCAGTTCTTC. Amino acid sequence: CASSLGLAGEQFF. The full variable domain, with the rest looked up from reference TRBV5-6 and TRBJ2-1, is DAGVTQSPTHLIKTRGQQVTLRCSPKSGHDTVSWYQQALGQGPQFIFQYYEEEERQRGNFPDRFSGHQFPNYSSELNVNALLLGDSALYLCASSLGLAGEQFFGPGTRLTVL.